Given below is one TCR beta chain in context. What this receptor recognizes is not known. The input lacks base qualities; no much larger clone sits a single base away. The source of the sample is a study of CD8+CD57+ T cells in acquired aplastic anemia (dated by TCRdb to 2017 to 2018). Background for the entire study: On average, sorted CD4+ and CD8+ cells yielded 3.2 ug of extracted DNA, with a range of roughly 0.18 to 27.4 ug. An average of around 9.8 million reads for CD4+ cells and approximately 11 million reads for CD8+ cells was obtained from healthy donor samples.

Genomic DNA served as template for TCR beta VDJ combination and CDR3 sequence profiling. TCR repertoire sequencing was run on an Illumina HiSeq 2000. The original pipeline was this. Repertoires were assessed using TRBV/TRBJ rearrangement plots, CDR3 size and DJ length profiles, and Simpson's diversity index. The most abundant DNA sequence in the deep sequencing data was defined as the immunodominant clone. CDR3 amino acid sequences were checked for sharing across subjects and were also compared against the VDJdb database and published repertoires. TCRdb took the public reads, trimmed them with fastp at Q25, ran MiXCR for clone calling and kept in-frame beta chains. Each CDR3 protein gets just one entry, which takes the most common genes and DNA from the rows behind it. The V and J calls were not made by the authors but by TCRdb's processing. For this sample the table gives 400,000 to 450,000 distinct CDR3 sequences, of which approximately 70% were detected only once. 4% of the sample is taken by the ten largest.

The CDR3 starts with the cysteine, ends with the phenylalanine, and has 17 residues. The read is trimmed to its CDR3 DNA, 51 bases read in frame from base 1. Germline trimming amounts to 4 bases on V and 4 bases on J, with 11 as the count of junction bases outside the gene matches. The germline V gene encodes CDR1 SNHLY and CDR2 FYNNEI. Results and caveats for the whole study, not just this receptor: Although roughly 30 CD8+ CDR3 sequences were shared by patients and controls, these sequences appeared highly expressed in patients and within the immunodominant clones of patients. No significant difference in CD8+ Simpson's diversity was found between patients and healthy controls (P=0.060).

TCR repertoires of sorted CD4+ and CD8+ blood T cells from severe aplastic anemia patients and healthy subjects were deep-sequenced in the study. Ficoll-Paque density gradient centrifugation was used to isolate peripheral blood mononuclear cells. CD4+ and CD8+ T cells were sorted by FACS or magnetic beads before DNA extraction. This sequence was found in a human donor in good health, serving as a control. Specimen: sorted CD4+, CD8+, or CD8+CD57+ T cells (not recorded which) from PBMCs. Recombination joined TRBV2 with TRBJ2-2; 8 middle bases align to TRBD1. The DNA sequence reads TGTGCCAGCAGTGTTGTTGGACAGGGTGGTATCACCGGGGAGCTGTTTTTT. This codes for CASSVVGQGGITGELFF.